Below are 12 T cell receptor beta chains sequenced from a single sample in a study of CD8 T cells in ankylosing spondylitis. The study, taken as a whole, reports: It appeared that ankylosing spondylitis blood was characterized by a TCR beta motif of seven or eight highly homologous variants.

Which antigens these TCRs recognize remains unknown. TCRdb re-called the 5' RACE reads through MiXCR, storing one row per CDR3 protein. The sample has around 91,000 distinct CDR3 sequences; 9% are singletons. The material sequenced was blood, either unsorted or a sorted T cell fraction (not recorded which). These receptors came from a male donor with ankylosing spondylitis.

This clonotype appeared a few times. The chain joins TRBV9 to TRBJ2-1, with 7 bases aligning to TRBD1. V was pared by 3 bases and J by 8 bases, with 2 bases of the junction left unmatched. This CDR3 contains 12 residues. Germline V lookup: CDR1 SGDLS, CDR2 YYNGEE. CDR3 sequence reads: CASSADRDEQFF. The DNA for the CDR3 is TGTGCCAGCAGCGCCGACAGGGATGAGCAGTTCTTC.

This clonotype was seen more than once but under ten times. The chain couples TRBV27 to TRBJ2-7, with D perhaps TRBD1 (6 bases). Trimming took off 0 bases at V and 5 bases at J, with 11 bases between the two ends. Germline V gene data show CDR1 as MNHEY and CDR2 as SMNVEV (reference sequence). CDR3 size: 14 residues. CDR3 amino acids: CASSLSGQGNEQYF. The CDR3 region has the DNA TGTGCCAGCAGTTTATCGGGGCAGGGGAACGAGCAGTACTTC.

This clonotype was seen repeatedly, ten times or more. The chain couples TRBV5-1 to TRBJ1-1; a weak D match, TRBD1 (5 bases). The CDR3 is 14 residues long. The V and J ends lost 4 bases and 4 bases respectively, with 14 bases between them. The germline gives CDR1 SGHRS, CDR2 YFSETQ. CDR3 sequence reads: CASSEAEGLTEAFF. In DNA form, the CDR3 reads TGCGCCAGCAGCGAAGCTGAGGGACTCACTGAAGCTTTCTTT.

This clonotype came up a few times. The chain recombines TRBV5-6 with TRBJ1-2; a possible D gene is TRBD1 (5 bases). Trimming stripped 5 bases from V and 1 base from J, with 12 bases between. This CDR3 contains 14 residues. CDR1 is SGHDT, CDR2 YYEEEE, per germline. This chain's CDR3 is CASRGVGINYGYTF. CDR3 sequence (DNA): TGTGCCAGCAGGGGGGTAGGAATTAACTATGGCTACACCTTC.

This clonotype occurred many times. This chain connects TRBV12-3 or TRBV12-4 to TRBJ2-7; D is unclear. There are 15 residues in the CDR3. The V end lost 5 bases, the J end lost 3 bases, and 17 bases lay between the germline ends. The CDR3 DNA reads TGTGCCAGCAGTCTCTATGGAAGGTTGGTCTACGAGCAGTACTTC. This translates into CASSLYGRLVYEQYF.

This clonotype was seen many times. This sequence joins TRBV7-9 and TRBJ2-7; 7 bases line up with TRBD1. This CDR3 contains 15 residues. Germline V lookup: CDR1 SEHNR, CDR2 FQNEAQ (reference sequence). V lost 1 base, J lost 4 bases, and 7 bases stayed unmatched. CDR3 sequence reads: CASSLVLTGNYEQYF. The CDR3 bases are TGTGCCAGCAGCTTAGTCTTGACAGGGAATTACGAGCAGTACTTC.

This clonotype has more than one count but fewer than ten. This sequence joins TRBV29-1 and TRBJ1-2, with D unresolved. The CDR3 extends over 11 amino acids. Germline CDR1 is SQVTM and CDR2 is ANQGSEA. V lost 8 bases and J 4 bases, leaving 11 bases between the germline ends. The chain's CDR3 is CSSRTVYGYTF. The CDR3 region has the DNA TGCAGCTCCCGGACCGTCTATGGCTACACCTTC.

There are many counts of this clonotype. CDR3 residues: CSATGGAAEAFF. The CDR3 coding sequence is TGCAGCGCCACAGGGGGCGCGGCTGAAGCTTTCTTT. The rearrangement joins TRBV29-1 to TRBJ1-1; 9 bases align to TRBD1. The CDR3 length is 12 residues. Germline V gives CDR1 SQVTM, CDR2 ANQGSEA. Unmatched junction bases numbered 6, after V lost 7 bases and J lost 6 bases.

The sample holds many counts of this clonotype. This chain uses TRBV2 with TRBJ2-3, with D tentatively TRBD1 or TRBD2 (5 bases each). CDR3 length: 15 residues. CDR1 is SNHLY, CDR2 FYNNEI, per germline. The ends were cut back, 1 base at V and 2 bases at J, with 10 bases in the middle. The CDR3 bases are TGTGCCAGCAGTGAAGGACACGGGACCACAGATACGCAGTATTTT. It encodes CASSEGHGTTDTQYF.

This CDR3 is CASSFLARGSTDTQYF. In DNA, the CDR3 is TGTGCCAGCAGCTTCCTTGCCAGGGGCAGCACAGATACGCAGTATTTT. The chain is built from TRBV7-8 and TRBJ2-3, with D possibly matching TRBD1 (6 bases). This CDR3 region has 16 residues. Germline CDR1 and CDR2: SGHVS and FQNEAQ. Between the trimmed V and J ends, which lost 3 bases and 0 bases, there was a span of 13 bases. The full variable domain, in which reference TRBV7-8 and TRBJ2-3 provide the parts outside the CDR3, is GAGVSQSPRYKVAKRGQDVALRCDPISGHVSLFWYQQALGQGPEFLTYFQNEAQLDKSGLPSDRFFAERPEGSVSTLKIQRTQQEDSAVYLCASSFLARGSTDTQYFGPGTRLTVL.

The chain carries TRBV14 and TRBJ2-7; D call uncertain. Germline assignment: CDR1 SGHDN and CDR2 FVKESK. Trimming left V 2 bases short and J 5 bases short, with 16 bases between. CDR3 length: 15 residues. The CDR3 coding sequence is TGTGCCAGCAGCCAAACGGGCCGAAGACCTGACGAGCAGTACTTC. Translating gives CASSQTGRRPDEQYF.

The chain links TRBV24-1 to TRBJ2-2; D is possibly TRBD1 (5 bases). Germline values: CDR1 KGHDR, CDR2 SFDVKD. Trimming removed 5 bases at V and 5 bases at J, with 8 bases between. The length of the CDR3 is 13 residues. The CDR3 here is CATSGQRTGELFF. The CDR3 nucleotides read TGTGCCACCAGTGGACAGAGGACCGGGGAGCTGTTTTTT.